The present entry profiles one TCR beta chain with its context. The data stem from a study of cytomegalovirus exposure and HLA in healthy donors. This CDR3 contains 15 residues. V lost 3 bases, J lost 0 bases, and 9 bases lay in between. Germline V lookup: CDR1 MGHRA, CDR2 YSYEKL. The table came from immunoSEQ multiplex PCR; TCRdb's copy has only in-frame clones and leaves some out. Among roughly 220,000 clones listed, around 80% were seen once. The chain joins TRBV4-1 to TRBJ1-5; no firm D call. This TCR came from a woman between 25 and 40 years old in good health and CMV-seropositive. Sequenced sample: PBMCs. The CDR3 is CASSHRTHSNQPQHF. The CDR3, as DNA: TGCGCCAGCAGCCACCGCACTCATAGCAATCAGCCCCAGCATTTT.